This TCR beta chain originates from a study of shared clonotypes between healthy human individuals. Each donor was a Caucasian adult residing in Nashville, Tennessee. Comments on this clone: Its antigen is undetermined.

Study conclusions and caveats: The study found lower generation probabilities in non-shared clonotypes than in those shared by all four donors. Compared with memory subsets, naive subsets generally had larger estimated richness.

The method was immunoSEQ multiplex PCR; TCRdb's version includes in-frame clones alone and lacks a portion of them. This table holds millions of clones, just over 90% found once. The V gene lost 3 bases and the J gene lost 1 base, with 7 bases spanning the gap. The CDR3 contains 13 residues. Germline V gene data show CDR1 as SGDLS and CDR2 as YYNGEE. The source material was naive CD4+ T cells sorted from blood. As for subset: CD45RA+ positively selected. The TCR sequence derives from a man between 18 and 29 years old in good health. The V and J genes are TRBV9 and TRBJ2-5, with unresolved D. The CDR3 bases are TGTGCCAGCAGCGCGGCTACCCAAGAGACCCAGTACTTC. It encodes CASSAATQETQYF.